This TCR beta chain was recovered during a study of T cell responses to AZD1222 COVID-19 vaccine. Using immunoSEQ multiplex PCR, the repertoire was profiled, and TCRdb retains in-frame clones only, with some absent. The table lists over 100,000 clones, 75% to 85% of them singletons. The sequence was collected from an adult who received the MenACWY meningococcal vaccine as a control. This material consisted of peripheral blood, taken 28 days after the second dose of the MenACWY control vaccine.

CDR3: CASSGATGYGYTF. The CDR3 DNA sequence: TGTGCCAGCAGTGGAGCCACAGGGTATGGCTACACCTTC. The chain uses TRBV6-1 and TRBJ1-2; possibly TRBD1 for D (6 bases). This CDR3 has 13 amino acids. V was shortened by 4 bases and J by 5 bases, with 11 bases between the two germline ends. Germline V gene sequence: CDR1 MNHNS, CDR2 SASEGT.